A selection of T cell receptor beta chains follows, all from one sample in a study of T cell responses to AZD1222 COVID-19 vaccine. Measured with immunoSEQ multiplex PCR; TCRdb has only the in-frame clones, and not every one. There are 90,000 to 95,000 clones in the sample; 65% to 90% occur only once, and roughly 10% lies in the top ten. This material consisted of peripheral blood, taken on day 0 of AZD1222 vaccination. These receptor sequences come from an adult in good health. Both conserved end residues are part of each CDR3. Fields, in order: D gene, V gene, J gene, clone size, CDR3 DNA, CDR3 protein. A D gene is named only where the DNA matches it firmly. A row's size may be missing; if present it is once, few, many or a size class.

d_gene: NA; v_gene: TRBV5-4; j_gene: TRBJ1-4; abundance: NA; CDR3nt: TGTGCCAGCAGTATCCCGGGGAATGAAAAACTGTTTTTT; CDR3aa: CASSIPGNEKLFF
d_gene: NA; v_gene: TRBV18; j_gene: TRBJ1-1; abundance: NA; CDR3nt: TGTGCCAGCTCACCGGTGTCGGCGGTCGACACTGAAGCTTTCTTT; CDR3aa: CASSPVSAVDTEAFF
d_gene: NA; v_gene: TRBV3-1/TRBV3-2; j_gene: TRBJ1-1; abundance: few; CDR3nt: TGTGCCAGCAGCAAACAGGGTCTGAACACTGAAGCTTTCTTT; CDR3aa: CASSKQGLNTEAFF
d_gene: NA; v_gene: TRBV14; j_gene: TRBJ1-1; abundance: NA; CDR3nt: TGTGCCAGCAGCCACGAAACGGGACAGAACACTGAAGCTTTCTTT; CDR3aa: CASSHETGQNTEAFF
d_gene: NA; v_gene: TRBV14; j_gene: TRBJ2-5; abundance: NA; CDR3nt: TGTGCCAGCAGCCAAGACCTACCCGGCAGTCCCAAAGAGACCCAGTACTTC; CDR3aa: CASSQDLPGSPKETQYF
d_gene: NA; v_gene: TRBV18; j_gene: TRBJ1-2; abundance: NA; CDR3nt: TGTGCCAGCTCACCAAGGGGTGGTGACTTTTATGGCTACACCTTC; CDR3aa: CASSPRGGDFYGYTF
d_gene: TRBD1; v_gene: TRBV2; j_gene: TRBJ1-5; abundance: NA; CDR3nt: TGTGCCAGCAGTGGGCAGGGGGCTGGTAGCAATCAGCCCCAGCATTTT; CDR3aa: CASSGQGAGSNQPQHF
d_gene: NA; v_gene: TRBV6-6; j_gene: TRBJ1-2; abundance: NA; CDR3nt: TGTGCCAGCAGTGGGCGGGGGCCCCGCGTCGACTATGGCTACACCTTC; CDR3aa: CASSGRGPRVDYGYTF
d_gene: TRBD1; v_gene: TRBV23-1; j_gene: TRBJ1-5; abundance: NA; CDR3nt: TGCGCCAGCAGTCACCCCGGGACAGGGAAGTGGAGGAGTCAGCCCCAGCATTTT; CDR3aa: CASSHPGTGKWRSQPQHF
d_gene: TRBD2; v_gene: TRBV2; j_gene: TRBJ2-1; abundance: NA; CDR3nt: TGTGCCAGCCTAGGAATAGAGGGGCTAGCGGGAAACAATGAGCAGTTCTTC; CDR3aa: CASLGIEGLAGNNEQFF
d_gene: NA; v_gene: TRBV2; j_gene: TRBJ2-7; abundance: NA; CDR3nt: TGTGCCAGCAGTGAACAGAACTACGAGCAGTACTTC; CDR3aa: CASSEQNYEQYF
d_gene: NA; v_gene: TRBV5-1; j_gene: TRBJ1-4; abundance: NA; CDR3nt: TGCGCCAGCAGTCCGGGGTTGGGTGAAAAACTGTTTTTT; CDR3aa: CASSPGLGEKLFF
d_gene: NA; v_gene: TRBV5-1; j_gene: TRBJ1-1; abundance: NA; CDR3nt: TGCGCCAGCAGCTTGGCCGGGACTACTGGCACTGAAGCTTTCTTT; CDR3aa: CASSLAGTTGTEAFF
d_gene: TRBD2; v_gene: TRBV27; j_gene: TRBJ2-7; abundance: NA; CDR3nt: TGTGCCAGCAAGGAGCGGGAGGGCCTAAGGTCCTACGAGCAGTACTTC; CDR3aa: CASKEREGLRSYEQYF
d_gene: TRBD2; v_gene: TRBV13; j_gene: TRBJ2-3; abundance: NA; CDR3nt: TGTGCCAGCAGTTTTACCAGCGGGAGGAGCTCAGATACGCAGTATTTT; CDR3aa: CASSFTSGRSSDTQYF
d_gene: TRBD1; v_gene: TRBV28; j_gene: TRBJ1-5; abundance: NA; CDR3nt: TGTGCCAGCAGCTTTGAGACAGGGGGCGGCAATCAGCCCCAGCATTTT; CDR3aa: CASSFETGGGNQPQHF
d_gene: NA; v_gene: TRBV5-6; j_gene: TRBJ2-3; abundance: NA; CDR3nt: TGTGCCAGCAGCTTAAGGGACGGATTAACAGATACGCAGTATTTT; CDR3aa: CASSLRDGLTDTQYF
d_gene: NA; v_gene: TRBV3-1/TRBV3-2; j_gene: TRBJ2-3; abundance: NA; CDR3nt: TGTGCCAGCAGCCAAGGGGTACTCGATACGCAGTATTTT; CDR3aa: CASSQGVLDTQYF
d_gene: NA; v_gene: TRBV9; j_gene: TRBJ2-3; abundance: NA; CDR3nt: TGTGCCAGCAGCGTAGGGGCTAGCTCTAGCACAGATACGCAGTATTTT; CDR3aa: CASSVGASSSTDTQYF
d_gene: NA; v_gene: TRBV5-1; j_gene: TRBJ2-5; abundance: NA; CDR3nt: TGCGCCAGCAGCTTGGCGGGACCAACGGGGGAGACCCAGTACTTC; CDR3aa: CASSLAGPTGETQYF
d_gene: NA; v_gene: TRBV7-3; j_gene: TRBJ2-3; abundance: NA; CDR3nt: TGTGCCAGCAGCAAACAAGTAGCGAGAGAGGGCACAGATACGCAGTATTTT; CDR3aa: CASSKQVAREGTDTQYF
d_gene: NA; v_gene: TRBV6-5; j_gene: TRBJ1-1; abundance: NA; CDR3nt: TGTGCCAGCAGTTACGCGGAAGACAGTCCTGAAGCTTTCTTT; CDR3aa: CASSYAEDSPEAFF